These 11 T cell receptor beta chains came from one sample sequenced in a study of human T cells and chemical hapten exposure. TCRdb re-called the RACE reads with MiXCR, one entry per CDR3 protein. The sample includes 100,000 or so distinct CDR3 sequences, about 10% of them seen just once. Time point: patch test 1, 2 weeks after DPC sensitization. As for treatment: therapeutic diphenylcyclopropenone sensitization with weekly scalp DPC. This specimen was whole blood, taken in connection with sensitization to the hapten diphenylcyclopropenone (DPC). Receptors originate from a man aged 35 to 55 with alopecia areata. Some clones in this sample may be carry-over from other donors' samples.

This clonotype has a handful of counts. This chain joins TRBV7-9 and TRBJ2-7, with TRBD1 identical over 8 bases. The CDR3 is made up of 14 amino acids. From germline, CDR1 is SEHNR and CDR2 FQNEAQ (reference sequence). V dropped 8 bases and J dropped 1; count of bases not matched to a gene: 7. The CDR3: CASRTGKLSYEQYV. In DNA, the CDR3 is TGTGCCAGCCGGACAGGGAAATTGTCCTACGAGCAGTACGTC.

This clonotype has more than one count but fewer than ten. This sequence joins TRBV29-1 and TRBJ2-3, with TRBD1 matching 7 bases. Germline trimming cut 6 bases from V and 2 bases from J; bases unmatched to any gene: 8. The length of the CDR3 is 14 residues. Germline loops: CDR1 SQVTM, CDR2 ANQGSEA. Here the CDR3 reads CSVATGVVTDTQYF. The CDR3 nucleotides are TGCAGCGTCGCAACAGGGGTCGTCACAGATACGCAGTATTTT.

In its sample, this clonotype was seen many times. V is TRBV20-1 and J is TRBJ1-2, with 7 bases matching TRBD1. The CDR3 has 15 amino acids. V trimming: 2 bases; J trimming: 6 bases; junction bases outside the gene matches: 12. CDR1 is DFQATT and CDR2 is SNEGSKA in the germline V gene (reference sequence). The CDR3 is CSARPPGQAGNGYTF. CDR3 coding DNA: TGCAGTGCTAGACCGCCCGGACAGGCGGGGAATGGCTACACCTTC.

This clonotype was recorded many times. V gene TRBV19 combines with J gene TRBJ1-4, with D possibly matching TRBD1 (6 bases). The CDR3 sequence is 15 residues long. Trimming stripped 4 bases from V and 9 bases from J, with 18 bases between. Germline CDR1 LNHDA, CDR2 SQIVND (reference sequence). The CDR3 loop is CASSKPRTVPQKLFF. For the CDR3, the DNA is TGTGCCAGTAGTAAACCTCGGACAGTCCCCCAAAAACTGTTTTTT.

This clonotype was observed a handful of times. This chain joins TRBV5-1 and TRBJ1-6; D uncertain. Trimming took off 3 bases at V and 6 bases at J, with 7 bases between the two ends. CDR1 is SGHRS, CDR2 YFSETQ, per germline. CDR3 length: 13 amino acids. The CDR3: CASSSLPNSPLHF. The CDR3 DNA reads TGCGCCAGCAGCTCCCTCCCTAATTCACCCCTCCACTTT.

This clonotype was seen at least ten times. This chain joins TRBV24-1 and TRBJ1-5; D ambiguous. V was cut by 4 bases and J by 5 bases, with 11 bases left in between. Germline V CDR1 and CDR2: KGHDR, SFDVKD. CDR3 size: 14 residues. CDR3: CATSEAQADQPQHF. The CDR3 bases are TGTGCCACCAGTGAAGCGCAGGCGGATCAGCCCCAGCATTTT.

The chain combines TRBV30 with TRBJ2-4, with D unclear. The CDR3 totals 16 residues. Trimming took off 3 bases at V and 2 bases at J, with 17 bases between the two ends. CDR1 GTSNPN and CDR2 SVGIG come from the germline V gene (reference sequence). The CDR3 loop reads CAWSLKGFMTKNIQYF. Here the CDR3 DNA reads TGTGCCTGGAGCCTTAAGGGTTTTATGACCAAAAACATTCAGTACTTC.

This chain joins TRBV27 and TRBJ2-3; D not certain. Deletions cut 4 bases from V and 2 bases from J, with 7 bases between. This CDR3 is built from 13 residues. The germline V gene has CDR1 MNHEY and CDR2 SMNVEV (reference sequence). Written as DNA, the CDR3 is TGTGCCAGCAGTTACGGCGACACAGATACGCAGTATTTT. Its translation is CASSYGDTDTQYF.

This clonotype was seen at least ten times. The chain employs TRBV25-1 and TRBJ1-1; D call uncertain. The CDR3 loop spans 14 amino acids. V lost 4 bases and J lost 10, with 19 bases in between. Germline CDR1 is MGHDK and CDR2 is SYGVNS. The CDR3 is CASSASWSLTRAFF. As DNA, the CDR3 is TGTGCCAGCAGTGCCAGTTGGTCCCTTACGAGAGCTTTCTTT.

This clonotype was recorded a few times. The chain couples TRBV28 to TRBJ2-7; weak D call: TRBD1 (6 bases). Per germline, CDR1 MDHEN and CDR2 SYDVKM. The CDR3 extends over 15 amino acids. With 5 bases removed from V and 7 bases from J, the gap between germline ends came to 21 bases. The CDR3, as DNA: TGTGCCAGCAGTCTGATCCGGGACAACTTACGGGAGCAGTACTTC. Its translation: CASSLIRDNLREQYF.

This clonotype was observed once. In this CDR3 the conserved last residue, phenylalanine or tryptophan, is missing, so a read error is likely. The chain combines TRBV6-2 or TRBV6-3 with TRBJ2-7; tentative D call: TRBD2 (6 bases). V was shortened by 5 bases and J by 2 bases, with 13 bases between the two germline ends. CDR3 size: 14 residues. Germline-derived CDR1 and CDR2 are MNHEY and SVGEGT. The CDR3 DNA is TGTGCCAGCAGTACGACATGGGGGGCCTACGAGCAGTACTCC. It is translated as CASSTTWGAYEQYS.